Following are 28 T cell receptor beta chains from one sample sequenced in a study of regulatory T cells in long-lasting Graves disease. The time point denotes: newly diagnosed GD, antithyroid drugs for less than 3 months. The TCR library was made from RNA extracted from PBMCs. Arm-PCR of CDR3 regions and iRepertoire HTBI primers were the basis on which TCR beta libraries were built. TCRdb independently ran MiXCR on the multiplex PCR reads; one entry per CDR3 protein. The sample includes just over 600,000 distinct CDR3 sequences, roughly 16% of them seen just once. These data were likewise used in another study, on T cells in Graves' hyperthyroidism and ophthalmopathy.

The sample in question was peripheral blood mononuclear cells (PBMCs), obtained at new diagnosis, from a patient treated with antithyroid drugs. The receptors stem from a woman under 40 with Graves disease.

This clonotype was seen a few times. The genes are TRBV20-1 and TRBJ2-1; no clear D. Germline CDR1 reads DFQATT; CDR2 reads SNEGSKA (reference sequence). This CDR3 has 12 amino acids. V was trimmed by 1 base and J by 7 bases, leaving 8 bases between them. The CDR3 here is CSARGFNNEQFF. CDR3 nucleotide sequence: TGCAGTGCTAGAGGCTTTAATAATGAGCAGTTCTTC.

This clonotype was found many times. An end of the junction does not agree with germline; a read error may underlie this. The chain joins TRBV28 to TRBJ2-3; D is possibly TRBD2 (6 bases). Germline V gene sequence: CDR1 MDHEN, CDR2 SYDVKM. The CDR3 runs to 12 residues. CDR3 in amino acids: CASSLGGTLLDF. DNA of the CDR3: TGTGCCAGCAGCTTGGGGGGAACCCTATTGGATTTT.

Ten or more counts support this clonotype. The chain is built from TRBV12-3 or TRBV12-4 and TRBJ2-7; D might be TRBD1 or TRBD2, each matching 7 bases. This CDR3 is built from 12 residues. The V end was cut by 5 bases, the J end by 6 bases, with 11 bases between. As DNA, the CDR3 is TGTGCCAGCAGTACCAGGGGGGGCGAGCAGTACTTC. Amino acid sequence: CASSTRGGEQYF.

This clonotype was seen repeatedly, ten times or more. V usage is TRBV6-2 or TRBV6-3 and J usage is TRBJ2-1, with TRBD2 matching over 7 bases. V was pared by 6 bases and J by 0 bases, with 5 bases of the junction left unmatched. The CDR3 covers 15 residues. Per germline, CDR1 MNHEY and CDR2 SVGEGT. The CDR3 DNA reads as TGTGCCAGCAGGGAGGGACTAAACTCCTACAATGAGCAGTTCTTC. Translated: CASREGLNSYNEQFF.

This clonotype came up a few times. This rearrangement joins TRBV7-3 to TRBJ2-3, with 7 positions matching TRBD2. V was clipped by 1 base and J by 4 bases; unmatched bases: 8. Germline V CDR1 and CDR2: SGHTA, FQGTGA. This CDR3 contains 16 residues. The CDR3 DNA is TGTGCCAGCAGCTTAAAATTCCGCGGGAGAGCAGATACGCAGTATTTT. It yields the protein CASSLKFRGRADTQYF.

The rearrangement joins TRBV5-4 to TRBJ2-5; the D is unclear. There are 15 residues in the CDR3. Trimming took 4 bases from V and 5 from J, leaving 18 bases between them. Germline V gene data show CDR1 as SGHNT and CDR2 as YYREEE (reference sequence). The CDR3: CASSPGPPSRETQYF. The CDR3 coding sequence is TGTGCCAGCAGCCCCGGCCCCCCATCCAGGGAGACCCAGTACTTC.

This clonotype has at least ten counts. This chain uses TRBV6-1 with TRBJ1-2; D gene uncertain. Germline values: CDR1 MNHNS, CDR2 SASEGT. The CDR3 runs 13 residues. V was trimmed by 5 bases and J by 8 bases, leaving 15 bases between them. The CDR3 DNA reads TGTGCCAGCAGTCCGCGGGATCGGAAAGGCTACACCTTC. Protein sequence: CASSPRDRKGYTF.

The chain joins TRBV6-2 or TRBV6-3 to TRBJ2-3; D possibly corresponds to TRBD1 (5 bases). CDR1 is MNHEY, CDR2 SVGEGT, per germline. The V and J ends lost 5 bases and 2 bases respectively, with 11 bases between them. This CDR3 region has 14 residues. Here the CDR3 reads CASSLRQYTDTQYF. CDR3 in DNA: TGTGCCAGCAGTCTCCGACAGTACACAGATACGCAGTATTTT.

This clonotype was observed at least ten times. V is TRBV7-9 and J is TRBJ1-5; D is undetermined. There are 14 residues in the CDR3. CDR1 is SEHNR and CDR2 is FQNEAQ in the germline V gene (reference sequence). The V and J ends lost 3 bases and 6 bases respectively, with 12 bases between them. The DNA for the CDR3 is TGTGCCAGCAGCTTTAATGGGGAGGGTCAGCCCCAGCATTTT. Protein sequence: CASSFNGEGQPQHF.

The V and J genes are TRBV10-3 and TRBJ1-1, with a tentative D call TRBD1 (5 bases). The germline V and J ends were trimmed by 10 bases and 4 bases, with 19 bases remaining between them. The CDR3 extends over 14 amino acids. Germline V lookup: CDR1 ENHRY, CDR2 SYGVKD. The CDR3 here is CASRYSDIFTEAFF. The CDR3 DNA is TGTGCCAGCAGATACTCGGACATTTTCACTGAAGCTTTCTTT.

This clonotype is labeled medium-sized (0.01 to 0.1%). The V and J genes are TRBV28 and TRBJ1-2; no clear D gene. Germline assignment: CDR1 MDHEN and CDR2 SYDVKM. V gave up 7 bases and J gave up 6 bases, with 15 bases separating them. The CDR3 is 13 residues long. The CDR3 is CASIKERANGYTF. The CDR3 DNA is TGTGCCAGCATCAAAGAAAGGGCTAATGGCTACACCTTC.

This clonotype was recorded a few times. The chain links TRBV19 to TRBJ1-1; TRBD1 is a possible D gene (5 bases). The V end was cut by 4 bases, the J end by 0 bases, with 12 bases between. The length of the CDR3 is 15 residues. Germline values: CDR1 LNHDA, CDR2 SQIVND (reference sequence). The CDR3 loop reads CASSNRQDMNTEAFF. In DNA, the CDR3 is TGTGCCAGTAGTAATCGGCAGGACATGAACACTGAAGCTTTCTTT.

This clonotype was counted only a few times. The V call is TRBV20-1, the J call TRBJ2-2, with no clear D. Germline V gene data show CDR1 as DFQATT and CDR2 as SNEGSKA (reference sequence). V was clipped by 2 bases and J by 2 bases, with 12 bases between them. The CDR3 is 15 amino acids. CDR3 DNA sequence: TGCAGTGCTAGAAGCGAGACCGAAAACACCGGGGAGCTGTTTTTT. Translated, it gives CSARSETENTGELFF.

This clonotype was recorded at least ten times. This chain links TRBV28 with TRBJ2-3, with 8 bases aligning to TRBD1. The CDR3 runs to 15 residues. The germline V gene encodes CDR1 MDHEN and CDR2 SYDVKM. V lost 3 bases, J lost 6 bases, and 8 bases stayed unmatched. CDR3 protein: CASSFRAGGMDTQYF. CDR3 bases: TGTGCCAGCAGTTTTAGGGCAGGGGGCATGGATACGCAGTATTTT.

CDR3 sequence: CASSEYFGRSYEQYF. Written as DNA, the CDR3 is TGTGCCAGCAGTGAATATTTCGGCAGGAGCTACGAGCAGTACTTC. The gene calls are TRBV2 and TRBJ2-7; D remains ambiguous. Germline V gene data show CDR1 as SNHLY and CDR2 as FYNNEI. V shed 2 bases and J shed 3 bases, with 14 bases lying between them. The CDR3 consists of 15 residues.

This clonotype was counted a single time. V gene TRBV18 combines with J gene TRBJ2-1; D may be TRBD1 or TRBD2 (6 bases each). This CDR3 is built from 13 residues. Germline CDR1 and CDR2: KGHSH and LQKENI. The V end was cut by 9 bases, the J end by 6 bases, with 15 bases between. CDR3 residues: CARSGGGGNEQFF. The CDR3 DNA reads TGTGCCAGATCCGGAGGAGGGGGCAATGAGCAGTTCTTC. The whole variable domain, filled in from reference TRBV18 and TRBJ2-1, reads NAGVMQNPRHLVRRRGQEARLRCSPMKGHSHVYWYRQLPEEGLKFMVYLQKENIIDESGMPKERFSAEFPKEGPSILRIQQVVRGDSAAYFCARSGGGGNEQFFGPGTRLTVL.

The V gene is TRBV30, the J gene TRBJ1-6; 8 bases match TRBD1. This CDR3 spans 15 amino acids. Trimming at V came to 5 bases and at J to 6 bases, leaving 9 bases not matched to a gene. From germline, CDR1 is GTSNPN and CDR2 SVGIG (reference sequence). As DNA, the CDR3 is TGTGCCTGGGAGCCCGGACAGGGCGGTAATTCACCCCTCCACTTT. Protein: CAWEPGQGGNSPLHF.

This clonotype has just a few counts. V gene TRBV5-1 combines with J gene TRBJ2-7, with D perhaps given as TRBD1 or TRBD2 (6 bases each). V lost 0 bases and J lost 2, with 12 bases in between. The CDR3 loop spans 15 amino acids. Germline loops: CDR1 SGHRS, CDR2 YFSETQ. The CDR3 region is CASSLDSGAPYEQYF. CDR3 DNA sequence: TGCGCCAGCAGCTTGGATTCGGGGGCTCCCTACGAGCAGTACTTC.

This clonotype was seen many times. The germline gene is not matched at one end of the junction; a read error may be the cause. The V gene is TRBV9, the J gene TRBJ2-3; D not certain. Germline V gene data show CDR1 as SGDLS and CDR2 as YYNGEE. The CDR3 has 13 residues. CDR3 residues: CASSVASTDTQYF. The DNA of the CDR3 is TGCGCCAGCAGTGTGGCCAGCACAGATACGCAGTATTTT.

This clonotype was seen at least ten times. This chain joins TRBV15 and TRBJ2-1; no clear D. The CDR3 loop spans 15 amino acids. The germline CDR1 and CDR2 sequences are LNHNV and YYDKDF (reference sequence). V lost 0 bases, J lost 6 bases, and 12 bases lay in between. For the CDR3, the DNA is TGTGCCACCAGCAGAGATTTACGGAACTCCAATGAGCAGTTCTTC. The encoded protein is CATSRDLRNSNEQFF.

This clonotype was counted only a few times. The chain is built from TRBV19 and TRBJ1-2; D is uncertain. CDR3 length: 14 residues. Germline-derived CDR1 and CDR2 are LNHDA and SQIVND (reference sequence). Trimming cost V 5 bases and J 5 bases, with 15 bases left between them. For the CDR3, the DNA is TGTGCCAGTAGTCCAATCCAATACGGTTATGGCTACACCTTC. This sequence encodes CASSPIQYGYGYTF.

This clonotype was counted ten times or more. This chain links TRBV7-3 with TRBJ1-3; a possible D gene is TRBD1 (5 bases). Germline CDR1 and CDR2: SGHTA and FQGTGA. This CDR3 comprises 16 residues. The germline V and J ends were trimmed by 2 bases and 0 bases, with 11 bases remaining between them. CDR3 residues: CASSLAGPSSGNTIYF. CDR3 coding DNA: TGTGCCAGCAGCTTAGCAGGGCCGAGCTCTGGAAACACCATATATTTT.

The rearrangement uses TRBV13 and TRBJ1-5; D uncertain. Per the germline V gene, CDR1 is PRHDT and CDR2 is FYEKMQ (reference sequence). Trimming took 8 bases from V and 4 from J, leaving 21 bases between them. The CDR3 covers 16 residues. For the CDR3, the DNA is TGTGCCAGCTTGATAGGTCCCCCCGGTCCAAATCAGCCCCAGCATTTT. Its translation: CASLIGPPGPNQPQHF. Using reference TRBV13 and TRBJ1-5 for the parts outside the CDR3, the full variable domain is AAGVIQSPRHLIKEKRETATLKCYPIPRHDTVYWYQQGPGQDPQFLISFYEKMQSDKGSIPDRFSAQQFSDYHSELNMSSLELGDSALYFCASLIGPPGPNQPQHFGDGTRLSIL.

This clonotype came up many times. CDR3 nucleotide sequence: TGTGCCAGCAGTTTACGAACGGGAGAAAATCAGCCCCAGCATTTT. Its translation is CASSLRTGENQPQHF. The gene calls are TRBV12-3 or TRBV12-4 and TRBJ1-5; the D is unclear. Trimming took off 2 bases at V and 4 bases at J, with 12 bases between the two ends. The CDR3 totals 15 residues.

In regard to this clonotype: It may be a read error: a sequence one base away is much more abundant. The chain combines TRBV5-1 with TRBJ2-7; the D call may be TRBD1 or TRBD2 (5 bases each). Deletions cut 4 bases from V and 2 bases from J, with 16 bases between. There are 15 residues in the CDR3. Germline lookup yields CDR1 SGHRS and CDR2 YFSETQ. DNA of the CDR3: TGCGCCAGCAGCGAGGGGAGAGCCAAGCCCTACGAGCAGTACTTC. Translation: CASSEGRAKPYEQYF.

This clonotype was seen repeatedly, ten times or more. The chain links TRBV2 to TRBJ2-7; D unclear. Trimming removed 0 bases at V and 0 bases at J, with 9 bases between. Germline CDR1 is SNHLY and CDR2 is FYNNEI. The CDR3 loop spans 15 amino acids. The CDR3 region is CASSEARLGSYEQYF. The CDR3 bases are TGTGCCAGCAGTGAAGCGCGACTTGGCTCCTACGAGCAGTACTTC.

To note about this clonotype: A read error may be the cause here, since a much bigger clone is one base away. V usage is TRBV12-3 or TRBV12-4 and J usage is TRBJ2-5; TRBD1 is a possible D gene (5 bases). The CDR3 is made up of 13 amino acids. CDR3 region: CASRLGTTETQCF. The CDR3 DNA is TGTGCCAGCAGATTAGGAACGACAGAGACCCAGTGCTTC.

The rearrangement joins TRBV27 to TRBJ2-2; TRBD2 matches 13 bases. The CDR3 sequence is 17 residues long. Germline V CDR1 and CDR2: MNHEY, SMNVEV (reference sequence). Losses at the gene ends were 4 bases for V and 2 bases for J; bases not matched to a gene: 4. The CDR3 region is CASSSAGLAGNTGELFF. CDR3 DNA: TGTGCCAGCAGTTCAGCGGGACTAGCGGGAAACACCGGGGAGCTGTTTTTT.